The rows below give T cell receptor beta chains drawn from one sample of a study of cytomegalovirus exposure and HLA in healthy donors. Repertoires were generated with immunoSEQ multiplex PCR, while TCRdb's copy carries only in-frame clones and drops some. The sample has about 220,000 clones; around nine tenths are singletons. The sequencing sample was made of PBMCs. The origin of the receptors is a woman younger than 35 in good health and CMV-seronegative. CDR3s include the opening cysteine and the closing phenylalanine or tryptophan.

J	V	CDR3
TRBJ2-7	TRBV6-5	CATQSAVNSYEQYF
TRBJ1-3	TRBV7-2	CASSQQGSGNTIYF
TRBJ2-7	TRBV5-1	CASSLIERESYEQYF
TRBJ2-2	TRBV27	CASSFGGPGTGELFF
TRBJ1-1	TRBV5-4	CASSLGAGGVAFF
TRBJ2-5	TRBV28	CASSSHGGEETQYF
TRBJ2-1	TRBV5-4	CASSLDASGYNEQFF
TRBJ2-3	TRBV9	CASTYRASTDTQYF
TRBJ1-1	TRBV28	CASSLPGGKTEAFF
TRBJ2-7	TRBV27	CASSLLAGVAYEQYF
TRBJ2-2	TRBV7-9	CASSQTRDTGELFF
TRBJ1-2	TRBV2	CASTVSGGANYGYTF
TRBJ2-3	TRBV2	CASSEAGLAQNTQYF
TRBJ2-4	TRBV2	CASSDPSGIFEAENIQYF
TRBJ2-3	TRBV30	CAWTRSPGTDTQYF
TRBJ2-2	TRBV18	CASSPLIFREEDTGELFF
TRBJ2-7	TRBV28	CASRADRGEQYF
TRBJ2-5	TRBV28	CASSLNRRRGSTQYF
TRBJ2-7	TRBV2	CASIKTANSYEQYF
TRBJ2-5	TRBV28	CASSRMGLAQETQYF
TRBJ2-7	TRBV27	CASSLSSGYEQYF
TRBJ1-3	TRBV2	CASREDRAGTIYF
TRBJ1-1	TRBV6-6	CASSYTDTAVEAFF
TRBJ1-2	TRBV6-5	CASRPGGAGGYTF
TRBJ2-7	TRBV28	CASSQDEQYF
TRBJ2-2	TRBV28	CASSFPQTGELFF
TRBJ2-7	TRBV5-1	CASSLDLAAALYEQYF
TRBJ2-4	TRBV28	CASSALGSIQYF
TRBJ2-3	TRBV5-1	CASSWQGDTQYF
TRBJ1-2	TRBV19	CASSTHGRRHYGYTF
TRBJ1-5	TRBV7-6	CASSFGVDRDSQPQHF
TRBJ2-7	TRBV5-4	CASSLLAGGPGYEQYF
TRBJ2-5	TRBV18	CASSPRDSQETQYF
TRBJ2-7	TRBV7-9	CASSLQGYEQYF
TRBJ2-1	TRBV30	CAWSAGQGNYNEQFF
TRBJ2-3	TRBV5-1	CASSFVQGPATDTQYF
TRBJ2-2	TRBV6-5	CASSYIGDGELFF
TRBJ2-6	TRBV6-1	CASSAWTGGSGANVLTF
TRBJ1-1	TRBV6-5	CASRRRELAFF
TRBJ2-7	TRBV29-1	CSAFTLGTGTYEQYF